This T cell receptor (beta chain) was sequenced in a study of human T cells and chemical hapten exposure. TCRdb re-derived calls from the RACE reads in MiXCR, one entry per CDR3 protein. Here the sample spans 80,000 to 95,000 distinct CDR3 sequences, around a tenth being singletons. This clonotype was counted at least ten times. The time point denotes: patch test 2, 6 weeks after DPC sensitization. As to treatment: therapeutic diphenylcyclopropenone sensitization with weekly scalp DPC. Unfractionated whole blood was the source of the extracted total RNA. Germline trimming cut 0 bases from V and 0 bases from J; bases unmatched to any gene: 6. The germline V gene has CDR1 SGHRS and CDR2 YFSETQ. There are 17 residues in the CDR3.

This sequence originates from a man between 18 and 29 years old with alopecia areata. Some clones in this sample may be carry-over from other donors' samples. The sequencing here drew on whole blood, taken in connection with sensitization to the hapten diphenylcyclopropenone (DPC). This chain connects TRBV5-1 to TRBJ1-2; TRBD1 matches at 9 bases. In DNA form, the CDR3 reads TGCGCCAGCAGCTTGGCACAGGGGGCGATAGCTAACTATGGCTACACCTTC. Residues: CASSLAQGAIANYGYTF.